The clone carrying this T cell receptor beta chain has a handful of counts. This sample was included in a study of T-cell reconstitution after alpha-beta-depleted transplantation in children. The CDR3 length is 16 residues. V was cut by 5 bases and J by 7 bases, with 24 bases left in between. Germline CDR1 is SGHVS and CDR2 is FQNEAQ. The library targeted TCRbeta and was prepared with unique molecular identifiers. TCRdb re-called the PCR reads through MiXCR, storing one row per CDR3 protein. The sample carries around 600,000 distinct CDR3 sequences, over 9.5% recorded once. Source: PBMCs from the stem cell graft donor, taken from the stem cell graft. This chain connects TRBV7-8 to TRBJ2-7, with a tentative D call TRBD2 (5 bases). The receptor was derived from a human donor who donated a stem cell graft to a child with acute myeloid leukemia. The CDR3 here is CASSALRTPLGYEQYF. Written as DNA, the CDR3 is TGTGCCAGCAGCGCCCTCCGGACTCCTCTTGGTTATGAGCAGTACTTC.